This T cell receptor (beta chain) derives from a study of radiation and T cells in renal cell carcinoma. Concerning this clone itself: Its antigen is not known.

Time point: blood 4 weeks post-SBRT, at nephrectomy. Treatment in this sample: 15 Gy SBRT to primary tumor, nephrectomy 4 weeks later. Nephrectomy followed 15 Gy stereotactic body radiation by 4 weeks. Serial blood draws occurred at baseline and 2 and 4 weeks post-SBRT. Overall study results and limits: Top tumor clonotypes rose in blood 2 weeks post-radiation, then contracted. Pretreatment tumor biopsies were lacking, so baseline clonotypes are unknown.

Germline values: CDR1 LNHDA, CDR2 SQIVND (reference sequence). Between the trimmed V and J ends, which lost 3 bases and 0 bases, there was a span of 12 bases. This CDR3 is built from 15 residues. Data came from immunoSEQ multiplex PCR; TCRdb stores just in-frame clones and leaves some out. This repertoire shows just over 95,000 clones, around 83% found once; its top ten account for approximately 7.8%. This TCR was recovered from a man aged 60-69 years with renal cell carcinoma. The sequencing here drew on blood, taken from a patient whose treatment included radiotherapy and nephrectomy. V usage is TRBV19 and J usage is TRBJ2-7, with D maybe TRBD2 (6 bases). CDR3 sequence: CASSIGRDLSYEQYF. The CDR3 DNA is TGTGCCAGTAGTATCGGGCGGGACCTCTCCTACGAGCAGTACTTC.